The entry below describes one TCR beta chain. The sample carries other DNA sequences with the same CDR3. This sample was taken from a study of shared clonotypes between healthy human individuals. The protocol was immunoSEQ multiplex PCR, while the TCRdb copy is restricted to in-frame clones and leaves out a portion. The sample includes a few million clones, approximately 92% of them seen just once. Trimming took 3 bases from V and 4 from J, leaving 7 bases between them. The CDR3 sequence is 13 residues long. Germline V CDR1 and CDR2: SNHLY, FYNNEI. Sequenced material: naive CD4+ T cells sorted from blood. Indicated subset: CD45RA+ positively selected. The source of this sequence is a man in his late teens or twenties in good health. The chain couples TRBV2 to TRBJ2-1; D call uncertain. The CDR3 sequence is CASSDLGYNEQFF. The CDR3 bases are TGTGCCAGCAGTGATTTGGGATACAATGAGCAGTTCTTC. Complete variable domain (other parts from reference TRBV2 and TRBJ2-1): EPEVTQTPSHQVTQMGQEVILRCVPISNHLYFYWYRQILGQKVEFLVSFYNNEISEKSEIFDDQFSVERPDGSNFTLKIRSTKLEDSAMYFCASSDLGYNEQFFGPGTRLTVL.